A single sample gave rise to the 2 T cell receptor beta chains below, sequenced in a study of T cells in localized non-small cell lung cancer. Data came from immunoSEQ multiplex PCR; TCRdb stores just in-frame clones and leaves some out. Among more than 45,000 clones listed, around 86% were seen once. This specimen consisted of peripheral blood, obtained before any cancer treatment. The receptors were gathered from a male donor aged 60 or over with stage III squamous cell lung carcinoma.

The chain is built from TRBV15 and TRBJ2-5; TRBD2 is a possible D gene (6 bases). The V gene's germline CDR1 is LNHNV and CDR2 YYDKDF (reference sequence). The V and J ends lost 0 bases and 4 bases respectively, with 15 bases between them. This CDR3 has 16 amino acids. The DNA for the CDR3 is TGTGCCACCAGCAGAGATAGGGCGGGGTCCCCAGAGACCCAGTACTTC. Translation: CATSRDRAGSPETQYF. The whole variable domain, remainder taken from reference TRBV15 and TRBJ2-5, is DAMVIQNPRYQVTQFGKPVTLSCSQTLNHNVMYWYQQKSSQAPKLLFHYYDKDFNNEADTPDNFQSRRPNTSFCFLDIRSPGLGDTAMYLCATSRDRAGSPETQYFGPGTRLLVL.

This chain uses TRBV9 with TRBJ1-2; a weak D match, TRBD1 (5 bases). CDR3 length equals 13 residues. Between the trimmed V and J ends, which lost 1 base and 6 bases, there was a span of 10 bases. Germline V gene lookup returns CDR1 SGDLS and CDR2 YYNGEE. CDR3 in amino acids: CASSVLRVDGYTF. The CDR3 DNA reads as TGTGCCAGCAGCGTACTCAGGGTGGATGGCTACACCTTC.